The 24 T cell receptor beta chains reported below all come from one sample, sequenced in a study of T cells after somatic rescue of genetic block. Only in-frame clones appear in the TCRdb table, and some are missing; sequencing was by immunoSEQ multiplex PCR. The sample contains roughly 92,000 clones, 70% to 90% of which appear only once. Sequencing was done on a sample of peripheral blood mononuclear cells (PBMCs). The receptors were sampled from a woman aged 18-29 years.

The CDR3 bases are TGTGCCAGCAGTTTCGGGGCGTTAAATGGCTACACCTTC. It codes for CASSFGALNGYTF. The chain employs TRBV27 and TRBJ1-2, with D tentatively TRBD1 (5 bases). Germline V lookup: CDR1 MNHEY, CDR2 SMNVEV (reference sequence). The CDR3 loop spans 13 amino acids. Trimming pared 3 bases from V and 6 bases from J, leaving 11 bases between.

V is TRBV4-2 and J is TRBJ2-7; D may be TRBD1 or TRBD2 (5 bases each). The germline gives CDR1 LGHNA, CDR2 YNFKEQ. This CDR3 is 15 amino acids long. The V gene lost 4 bases and the J gene lost 2 bases, with 15 bases spanning the gap. CDR3 coding DNA: TGTGCCAGCAGCCCAACCTGGGACGGGGCCTACGAGCAGTACTTC. Translation: CASSPTWDGAYEQYF.

This rearrangement joins TRBV29-1 to TRBJ2-7, with TRBD1 identical over 10 bases. The CDR3 runs to 14 residues. J was trimmed by 4 bases and V by 2 bases; bases with no gene match: 5. The V gene's germline CDR1 is SQVTM and CDR2 ANQGSEA. The CDR3 loop is CSVETRDRGYEQYF. CDR3 coding DNA: TGCAGCGTTGAAACCCGGGACAGGGGTTACGAGCAGTACTTC.

This chain joins TRBV5-1 and TRBJ1-1; possible D gene TRBD1, 5 bases. Trimming removed 0 bases from V and 7 bases from J, with 19 bases in between. The CDR3 extends over 16 amino acids. Germline V gene sequence: CDR1 SGHRS, CDR2 YFSETQ. The DNA for the CDR3 is TGCGCCAGCAGCTTGGGACCCCGCACAGCGGACAATGAAGCTTTCTTT. Translated, it gives CASSLGPRTADNEAFF.

This chain links TRBV10-1 with TRBJ1-2; D may be TRBD1 (6 bases). Germline loops: CDR1 WNHNN, CDR2 SYGVQD (reference sequence). The V end was cut by 5 bases, the J end by 1 base, with 8 bases between. The CDR3 has 13 residues. Here the CDR3 DNA reads TGCGCCAGCAGTCACAGGGTTAACTATGGCTACACCTTC. As protein: CASSHRVNYGYTF.

The chain links TRBV7-9 to TRBJ2-1; D perhaps matches TRBD2 (6 bases). The CDR3 has 16 residues. V was shortened by 1 base and J by 3 bases, with 13 bases between the two germline ends. Per the germline V gene, CDR1 is SEHNR and CDR2 is FQNEAQ (reference sequence). The CDR3: CASSLVGGSLYNEQFF. In nucleotides, the CDR3 is TGTGCCAGCAGCTTAGTGGGGGGATCCCTCTACAATGAGCAGTTCTTC.

J is TRBJ2-5 and V is TRBV27; 11 nucleotides match TRBD2. This CDR3 contains 18 residues. Germline trimming cut 5 bases from V and 4 bases from J; bases unmatched to any gene: 15. The germline V gene encodes CDR1 MNHEY and CDR2 SMNVEV (reference sequence). This CDR3 reads CASSDSPGLAELGETQYF. The CDR3 DNA is TGTGCCAGCAGTGACTCTCCGGGACTAGCGGAACTGGGAGAGACCCAGTACTTC.

The rearrangement joins TRBV5-6 to TRBJ2-1; the D call may be TRBD1 or TRBD2 (7 bases each). Germline CDR1 SGHDT, CDR2 YYEEEE. The CDR3 is made up of 16 amino acids. Trimming stripped 4 bases from V and 4 bases from J, with 18 bases between. The CDR3 DNA sequence: TGTGCCAGCAGCGGGAGGGGGCAGGGGTTTTACAATGAGCAGTTCTTC. The encoded protein is CASSGRGQGFYNEQFF. Drawing the rest from reference TRBV5-6 and TRBJ2-1, the complete variable domain is DAGVTQSPTHLIKTRGQQVTLRCSPKSGHDTVSWYQQALGQGPQFIFQYYEEEERQRGNFPDRFSGHQFPNYSSELNVNALLLGDSALYLCASSGRGQGFYNEQFFGPGTRLTVL.

The rearrangement uses TRBV7-9 and TRBJ2-7, with TRBD2 matching 14 bases. The CDR3 sequence is 16 residues long. The germline CDR1 and CDR2 sequences are SEHNR and FQNEAQ (reference sequence). Trimming at V came to 5 bases and at J to 3 bases, leaving 6 bases not matched to a gene. CDR3 residues: CASSQGLAGVGYEQYF. The DNA for the CDR3 is TGTGCCAGCAGCCAGGGACTAGCGGGAGTGGGCTACGAGCAGTACTTC.

The rearrangement uses TRBV27 and TRBJ2-7; D is uncertain. Per the germline V gene, CDR1 is MNHEY and CDR2 is SMNVEV (reference sequence). There are 12 residues in the CDR3. V was trimmed by 6 bases and J by 2 bases, leaving 8 bases between them. CDR3 bases: TGTGCCAGCAGGGGTCTACCCTACGAGCAGTACTTC. Encoded protein: CASRGLPYEQYF.

The chain uses TRBV7-9 and TRBJ2-5, with 9 bases aligning to TRBD1. V lost 3 bases, J lost 5 bases, and 7 bases stayed unmatched. The CDR3 is made up of 15 amino acids. Looked up from germline, CDR1 is SEHNR and CDR2 is FQNEAQ (reference sequence). CDR3 sequence: CASSFGDREGETQYF. The DNA for the CDR3 is TGTGCCAGCAGCTTCGGGGACAGGGAGGGGGAGACCCAGTACTTC. Drawing the rest from reference TRBV7-9 and TRBJ2-5, the complete variable domain is DTGVSQNPRHKITKRGQNVTFRCDPISEHNRLYWYRQTLGQGPEFLTYFQNEAQLEKSRLLSDRFSAERPKGSFSTLEIQRTEQGDSAMYLCASSFGDREGETQYFGPGTRLLVL.

V and J are TRBV13 and TRBJ2-7; the D is unclear. V lost 0 bases and J lost 0, with 6 bases in between. This CDR3 has 14 residues. In germline, CDR1 is PRHDT, CDR2 FYEKMQ (reference sequence). The CDR3 loop is CASSLGRSSYEQYF. CDR3 coding DNA: TGTGCCAGCAGCTTAGGCAGGAGCTCCTACGAGCAGTACTTC.

This clone was counted between two and nine times. The rearrangement joins TRBV30 to TRBJ1-2; tentative D call: TRBD1 (5 bases). Germline values: CDR1 GTSNPN, CDR2 SVGIG (reference sequence). This CDR3 is built from 14 residues. V lost 3 bases, J lost 2 bases, and 13 bases lay in between. The CDR3 is CAWSYRQGNYGYTF. The DNA for the CDR3 is TGTGCCTGGAGCTACAGGCAAGGAAACTATGGCTACACCTTC.

The chain employs TRBV5-1 and TRBJ1-2; possibly TRBD1 for D (6 bases). The CDR3 spans 15 residues. The V gene lost 4 bases and the J gene lost 5 bases, with 18 bases spanning the gap. Germline V gene lookup returns CDR1 SGHRS and CDR2 YFSETQ. The CDR3 DNA sequence: TGCGCCAGCAGCCTTGCAGGGGCCCCCGGATATGGCTACACCTTC. Its protein product is CASSLAGAPGYGYTF.

The chain has TRBV10-3 and TRBJ1-2; no reliable D call. Trimming shortened V by 8 bases and J by 7 bases, and 11 bases separated the two germline ends. CDR1 is ENHRY and CDR2 is SYGVKD in the germline V gene. The CDR3 sequence is 11 residues long. CDR3 nucleotide sequence: TGTGCCATCCTAGTTACGGGTGGCTACACCTTC. It encodes CAILVTGGYTF.

The J gene is TRBJ2-3, the V gene TRBV5-1; perhaps TRBD1 as D (5 bases). The CDR3 totals 16 residues. Germline V gene sequence: CDR1 SGHRS, CDR2 YFSETQ. Trimming pared 3 bases from V and 2 bases from J, leaving 16 bases between. The CDR3 nucleotides are TGCGCCAGCAGCTCCATTGACAGATTTTTCACAGATACGCAGTATTTT. Its translation is CASSSIDRFFTDTQYF.

V usage is TRBV12-5 and J usage is TRBJ2-3; D is possibly TRBD1 (6 bases). Germline V CDR1 and CDR2: LGHNT, FRNRAP. The CDR3 has 14 residues. Trimming removed 2 bases from V and 4 bases from J, with 10 bases in between. Here the CDR3 reads CASGLNGGADTQYF. CDR3 DNA: TGTGCTAGTGGTTTGAATGGGGGCGCAGATACGCAGTATTTT.

This chain connects TRBV25-1 to TRBJ1-2; D might be TRBD1 (5 bases). From germline, CDR1 is MGHDK and CDR2 SYGVNS. Trimming took 4 bases from V and 1 from J, leaving 13 bases between them. This CDR3 spans 15 amino acids. The CDR3 reads CASSGRGGYNYGYTF. The CDR3 DNA sequence: TGTGCCAGCAGTGGAAGGGGCGGCTATAACTATGGCTACACCTTC.

The chain recombines TRBV19 with TRBJ2-1; no firm D call. Trimming removed 7 bases from V and 9 bases from J, with 16 bases in between. The length of the CDR3 is 13 residues. Germline V gene sequence: CDR1 LNHDA, CDR2 SQIVND (reference sequence). CDR3 region: CASTNRPWAEQFF. CDR3 bases: TGTGCCAGTACCAACCGGCCTTGGGCTGAGCAGTTCTTC.

The V gene is TRBV6-1, the J gene TRBJ2-7; D perhaps matches TRBD2 (6 bases). Per the germline V gene, CDR1 is MNHNS and CDR2 is SASEGT. Deletions cut 2 bases from V and 3 bases from J, with 20 bases between. This CDR3 comprises 17 residues. In DNA form, the CDR3 reads TGTGCCAGCAGTGAACGGGGGACGGGACTTCAATACTACGAGCAGTACTTC. Its translation is CASSERGTGLQYYEQYF.

This clone was seen once. This chain links TRBV7-9 with TRBJ2-7; tentative D call: TRBD1 (5 bases). CDR1 and CDR2 (germline): SEHNR, FQNEAQ (reference sequence). Trimming cost V 0 bases and J 2 bases, with 5 bases left between them. The CDR3 is 13 residues long. For the CDR3, the DNA is TGTGCCAGCAGCTTAGCAGGGGCCTACGAGCAGTACTTC. Translation: CASSLAGAYEQYF.

Here the CDR3 DNA reads TGTGCCAGCAGTGAAGGGTGGGCCCGGACTAGGTCAGGGCAGTTCTTC. Its translation: CASSEGWARTRSGQFF. V and J are TRBV25-1 and TRBJ2-1; 7 bases map to TRBD2. Germline V gene lookup returns CDR1 MGHDK and CDR2 SYGVNS. V lost 2 bases to trimming and J lost 12 bases; unmatched junction nucleotides: 16. The CDR3 has 16 amino acids.

The CDR3 is CASRDRTSPYEQYF. The CDR3 coding sequence is TGTGCCAGCAGAGATAGGACTAGTCCCTACGAGCAGTACTTC. The chain is built from TRBV2 and TRBJ2-7; TRBD2 matches at 7 bases. The CDR3 runs 14 residues. Germline V gene lookup returns CDR1 SNHLY and CDR2 FYNNEI. The V and J ends lost 6 bases and 2 bases, in that order; junction bases with no gene match: 7.

For this clone: Other DNA sequences from this sample encode an identical CDR3 as well. The chain joins TRBV9 to TRBJ2-5; 10 bases align to TRBD2. In germline, CDR1 is SGDLS, CDR2 YYNGEE. CDR3 length: 15 residues. V shed 2 bases, J shed 4 bases, and the junction held 5 bases outside the gene matches. CDR3 nucleotides: TGTGCCAGCAGCGTCAGCGGGAGGGCCTCAGAGACCCAGTACTTC. As protein: CASSVSGRASETQYF.